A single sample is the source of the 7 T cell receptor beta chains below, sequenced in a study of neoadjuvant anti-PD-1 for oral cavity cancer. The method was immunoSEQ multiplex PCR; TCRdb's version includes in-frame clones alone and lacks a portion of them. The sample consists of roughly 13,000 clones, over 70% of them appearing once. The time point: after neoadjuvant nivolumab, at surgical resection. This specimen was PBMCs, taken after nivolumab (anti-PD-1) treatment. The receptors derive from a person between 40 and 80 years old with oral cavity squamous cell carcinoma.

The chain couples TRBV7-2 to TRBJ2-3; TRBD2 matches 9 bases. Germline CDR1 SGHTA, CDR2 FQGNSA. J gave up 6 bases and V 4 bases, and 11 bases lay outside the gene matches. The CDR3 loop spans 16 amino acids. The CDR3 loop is CASSSRIAGARDTQYF. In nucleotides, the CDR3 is TGTGCCAGCAGCTCGAGGATAGCGGGAGCGAGGGATACGCAGTATTTT.

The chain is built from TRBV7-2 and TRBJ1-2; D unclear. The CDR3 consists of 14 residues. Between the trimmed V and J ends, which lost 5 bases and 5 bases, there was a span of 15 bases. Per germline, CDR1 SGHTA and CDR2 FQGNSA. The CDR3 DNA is TGTGCCAGCAGCACGGGCTTCACCGCATATGGCTACACCTTC. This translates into CASSTGFTAYGYTF.

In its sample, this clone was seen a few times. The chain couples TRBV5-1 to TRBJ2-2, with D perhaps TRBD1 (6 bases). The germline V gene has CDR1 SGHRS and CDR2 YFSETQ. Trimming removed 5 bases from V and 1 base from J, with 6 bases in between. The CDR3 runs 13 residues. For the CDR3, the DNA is TGCGCCAGCAGACAGGGGAACACCGGGGAGCTGTTTTTT. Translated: CASRQGNTGELFF.

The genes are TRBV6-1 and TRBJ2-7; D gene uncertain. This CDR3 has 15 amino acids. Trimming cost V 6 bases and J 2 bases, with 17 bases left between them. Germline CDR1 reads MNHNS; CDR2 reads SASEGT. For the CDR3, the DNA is TGTGCCAGCAGCCCGGACCGACTTTCCGCCTACGAGCAGTACTTC. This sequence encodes CASSPDRLSAYEQYF.

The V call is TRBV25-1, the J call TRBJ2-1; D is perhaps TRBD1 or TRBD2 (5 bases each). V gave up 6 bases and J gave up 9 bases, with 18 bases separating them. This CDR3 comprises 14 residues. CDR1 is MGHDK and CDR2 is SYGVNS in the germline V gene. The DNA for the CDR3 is TGTGCCAGCAGGGACGCCGGGGCGCGGGCTGAGCAGTTCTTC. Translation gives CASRDAGARAEQFF.

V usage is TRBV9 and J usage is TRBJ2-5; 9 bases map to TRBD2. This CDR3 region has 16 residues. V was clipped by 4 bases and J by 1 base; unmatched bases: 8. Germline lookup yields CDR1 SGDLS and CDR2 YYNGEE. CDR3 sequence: CASSPATSGFQETQYF. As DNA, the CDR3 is TGTGCCAGCAGCCCGGCGACTAGCGGATTCCAAGAGACCCAGTACTTC.

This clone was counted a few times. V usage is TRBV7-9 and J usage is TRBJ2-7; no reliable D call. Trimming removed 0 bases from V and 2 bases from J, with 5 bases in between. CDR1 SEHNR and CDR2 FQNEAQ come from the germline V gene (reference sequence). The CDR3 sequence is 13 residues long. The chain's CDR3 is CASSLAGTYEQYF. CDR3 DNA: TGTGCCAGCAGCTTAGCAGGGACCTACGAGCAGTACTTC.